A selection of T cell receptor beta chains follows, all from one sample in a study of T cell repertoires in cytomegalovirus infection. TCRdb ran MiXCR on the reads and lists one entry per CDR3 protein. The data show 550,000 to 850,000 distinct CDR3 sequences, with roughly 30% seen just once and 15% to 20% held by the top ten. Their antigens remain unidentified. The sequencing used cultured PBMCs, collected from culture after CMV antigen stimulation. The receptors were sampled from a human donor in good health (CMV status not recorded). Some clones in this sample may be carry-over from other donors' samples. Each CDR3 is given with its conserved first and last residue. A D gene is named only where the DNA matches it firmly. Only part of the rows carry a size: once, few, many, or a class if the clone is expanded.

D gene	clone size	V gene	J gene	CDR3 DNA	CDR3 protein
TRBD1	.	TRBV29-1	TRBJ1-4	TGCAGCGTTGGAGACAGGGGGCTTTACGGTTATAGAACTAATGAAAAACTGTTTTTT	CSVGDRGLYGYRTNEKLFF
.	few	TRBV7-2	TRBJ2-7	TGTGCCAGCAGCCCGCGTTTGGGCGAGCAGTACTTC	CASSPRLGEQYF
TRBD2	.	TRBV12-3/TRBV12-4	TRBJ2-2	TGTGCCAGCGGCGGGGGGCCCGGGGAGCTGTTTTTT	CASGGGPGELFF
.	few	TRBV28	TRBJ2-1	TGTGCCAGCACCCTTTTTGACTCCCCCTACAATGAGCAGTTCTTC	CASTLFDSPYNEQFF
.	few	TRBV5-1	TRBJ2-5	TGCGCCAGCAGCTTGATGGACGGACAAGAGACCCAGTACTTC	CASSLMDGQETQYF
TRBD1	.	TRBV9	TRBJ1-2	TGTGCCAGCAGCGTACACGGACGGACAGGGGAAGGCTACACCTTC	CASSVHGRTGEGYTF
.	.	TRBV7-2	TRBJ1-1	TGTGCCAGCAGCTGGCGCGTGGGCACTGAAGCTTTCTTT	CASSWRVGTEAFF
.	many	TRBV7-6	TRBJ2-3	TGTGCCAGCAGCTTCGACAGAAGCACAGATACGCAGTATTTT	CASSFDRSTDTQYF
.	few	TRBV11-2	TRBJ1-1	TGTGCCAGCAGAACTCCCGGGGTGAACACTGAAGCTTTCTTT	CASRTPGVNTEAFF
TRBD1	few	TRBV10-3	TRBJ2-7	TGTGCCATCAGGCCCCCCGGGACAGGGAGTGGCGAGCAGTACTTC	CAIRPPGTGSGEQYF
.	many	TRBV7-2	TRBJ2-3	TGTGCCAGCAGCTTAAGGGGGGGGCGCACAGATACGCAGTATTTT	CASSLRGGRTDTQYF
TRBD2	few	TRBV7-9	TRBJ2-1	TGTGCCAGCAGCTTAAGGCGTCTAGCGGGAGGGGGGCCCGGCAATGAGCAGTTCTTC	CASSLRRLAGGGPGNEQFF
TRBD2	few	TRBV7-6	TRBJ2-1	TGTGCCAGCAGCTTACTTGGCGGGAGGACTGGGAATGAGCAGTTCTTC	CASSLLGGRTGNEQFF
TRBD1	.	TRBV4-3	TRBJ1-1	TGCGCCAGCAGCGGACAGGGGGCAGGCACTGAAGCTTTCTTT	CASSGQGAGTEAFF
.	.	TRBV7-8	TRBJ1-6	TGTGCCAGCAGGCATGGGTTTAGCGACCGTTCACCCCTCCACTTT	CASRHGFSDRSPLHF
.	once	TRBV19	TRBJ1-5	TGTGCCAGTAAACCTTGGGGGGAGAACAATCAGCCCCAGCATTTT	CASKPWGENNQPQHF
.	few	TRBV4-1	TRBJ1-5	TGCGCCAGCAGCCAAGCACACGGGCAGCCCCAGCATTTT	CASSQAHGQPQHF
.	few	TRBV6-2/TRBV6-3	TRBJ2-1	TGTGCCAGCATCGACAGAACCGGGGCCTCCTACAATGAGCAGTTCTTC	CASIDRTGASYNEQFF
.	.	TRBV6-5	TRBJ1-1	TGTGCCAGCAGATTCTCTCGAGGCACGGACACTGAAGCTTTCTTT	CASRFSRGTDTEAFF
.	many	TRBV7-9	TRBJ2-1	TGTGCCAGCAGCCAATCCGGGACTCACTTCAATGAGCAGTTCTTC	CASSQSGTHFNEQFF
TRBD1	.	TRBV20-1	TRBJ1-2	TGCAGTGCATACTACGGGACAGCCTTCGGCTACACCTTC	CSAYYGTAFGYTF
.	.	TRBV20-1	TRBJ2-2	TGCAGTGCTAGAGGGACCACGGACACCGGGGAGCTGTTTTTT	CSARGTTDTGELFF
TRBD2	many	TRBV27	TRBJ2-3	TGTGCCAGCAGTTTATCGGGACTAGCATTAGGCACAGATACGCAGTATTTT	CASSLSGLALGTDTQYF
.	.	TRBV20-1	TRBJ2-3	TGCAGTGCCGTAGGCGGAACAGATACGCAGTATTTT	CSAVGGTDTQYF
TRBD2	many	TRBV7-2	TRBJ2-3	TGTGCCAGCAGCTTACGCATTCTAGCGGGGTTAAGCACAGATACGCAGTATTTT	CASSLRILAGLSTDTQYF
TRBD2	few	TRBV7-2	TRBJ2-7	TGTGCCAGCAGCTTAGTTACAGCGGGATTAGCCTACGAGCAGTACTTC	CASSLVTAGLAYEQYF
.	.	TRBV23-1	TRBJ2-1	TGCGCCAGCAGTCAAACTAACAGGGAGAACAATGAGCAGTTCTTC	CASSQTNRENNEQFF
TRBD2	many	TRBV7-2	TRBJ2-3	TGTGCCAGCAGCCAATCGACTAGCGGGGTCCACGATACGCAGTATTTT	CASSQSTSGVHDTQYF
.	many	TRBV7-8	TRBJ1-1	TGTGCCAGCAGCTTAGGGGCGAAGGACAGAACTCCGGTGAACACTGAAGCTTTCTTT	CASSLGAKDRTPVNTEAFF
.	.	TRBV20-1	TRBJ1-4	TGCAGTGCTCGAACCCTACGCGGTGCCCCAACTAATGAAAAACTGTTTTTT	CSARTLRGAPTNEKLFF
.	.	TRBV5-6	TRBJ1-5	TGTGCCAGCAGCTCCCAGGAGGGAACTCAGCCCCAGCATTTT	CASSSQEGTQPQHF
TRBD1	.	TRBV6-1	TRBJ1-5	TGTGCCAGCAGTGCAAGAGGGACAGTCAATCAGCCCCAGCATTTT	CASSARGTVNQPQHF
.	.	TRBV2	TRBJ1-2	TGTGCCAGCAGTGAATCTGCGGGACACCTTCCGGATGGCTACACCTTC	CASSESAGHLPDGYTF
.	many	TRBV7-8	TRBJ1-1	TGTGCCAGCAGCTTACGGACAGTGAGCATGAACACTGAAGCTTTCTTT	CASSLRTVSMNTEAFF
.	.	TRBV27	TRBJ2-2	TGTGCCAGCAGTACTATCCACAAAACAAACACCGGGGAGCTGTTTTTT	CASSTIHKTNTGELFF
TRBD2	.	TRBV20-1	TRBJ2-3	TGCAGTGCTAGAAGGGTCCCACTAGCGGGAGACCCAGATACGCAGTATTTT	CSARRVPLAGDPDTQYF
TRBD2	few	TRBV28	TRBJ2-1	TGTGCCAGCAGTTCGGGGACTAGCGGGGGGAGCTCCTACAATGAGCAGTTCTTC	CASSSGTSGGSSYNEQFF
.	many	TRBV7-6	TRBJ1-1	TGTGCCAGCAGCTTAGTCGGGAGGGAGGAAGCTTTCTTT	CASSLVGREEAFF
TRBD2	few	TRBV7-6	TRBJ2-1	TGTGCCAGCAGCTCATCCTCTAGCGGGAGGTACAATGAGCAGTTCTTC	CASSSSSSGRYNEQFF
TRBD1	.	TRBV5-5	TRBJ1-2	TGTGCCAGCAGACGCTCACAGGGGGCTGACTATGGCTACACCTTC	CASRRSQGADYGYTF
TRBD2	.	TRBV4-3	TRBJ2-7	TGCGCCAGCAGCCAGTTACTAGCGGGGGCCTACGAGCAGTACTTC	CASSQLLAGAYEQYF
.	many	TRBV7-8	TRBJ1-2	TGTGCCAGCAGCTTTCCAGGGAATACCTATGGCTACACCTTC	CASSFPGNTYGYTF
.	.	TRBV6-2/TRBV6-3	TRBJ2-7	TGTGCCAGCAGTTACCCGGCTCGGTTTTACGAGCAGTACTTC	CASSYPARFYEQYF
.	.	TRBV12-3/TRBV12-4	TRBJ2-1	TGTGCCAGCAGTATTAATGCCCCGCAGTTCTTC	CASSINAPQFF
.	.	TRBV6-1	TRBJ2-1	TGTGCCAGCAGTGAAGCCTCGCGTCCCGGGCCCTGGCAGTTCTTC	CASSEASRPGPWQFF
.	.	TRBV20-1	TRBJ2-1	TGCAGTGCTAGTCTACGCTCCTACAATGAGCAGTTCTTC	CSASLRSYNEQFF
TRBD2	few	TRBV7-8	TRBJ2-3	TGTGCCAGCAGCTTAGGGGGGGGAGCTTGGGGGACAGATACGCAGTATTTT	CASSLGGGAWGTDTQYF
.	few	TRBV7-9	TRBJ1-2	TGTGCCAGCAGACCGGGTGGGTTTGAGAACTATGGCTACACCTTC	CASRPGGFENYGYTF
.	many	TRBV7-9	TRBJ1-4	TGTGCCAGCAGCTCAAGGCCGTTTGGTGGTAATGAAAAACTGTTTTTT	CASSSRPFGGNEKLFF
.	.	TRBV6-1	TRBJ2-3	TGTGCCAGCAGTGATTGGGCAGCTAACACAGATACGCAGTATTTT	CASSDWAANTDTQYF